This TCR beta chain was observed in a study of T-cell reconstitution after alpha-beta-depleted transplantation in children. Unique molecular identifiers were incorporated when the TCRbeta library was constructed. MiXCR, applied by TCRdb to the PCR reads, yields one record per CDR3 protein. The data hold about 690,000 distinct CDR3 sequences, with 16% observed a single time. With V trimmed by 1 base and J by 1 base, 3 bases remained unmatched. The length of the CDR3 is 15 residues. Germline V CDR1 and CDR2: SGHTA, FQGNSA. The rearrangement uses TRBV7-2 and TRBJ2-7, with 8 bases identical to TRBD2. The starting material was PBMCs from the stem cell graft donor, obtained from the stem cell graft. This TCR was sampled from a human donor who donated a stem cell graft to a child with acute myeloid leukemia. The CDR3 bases are TGTGCCAGCAGCTTAGACGGGAGGGGATCCTACGAGCAGTACTTC. Protein sequence: CASSLDGRGSYEQYF.